This T cell receptor beta chain emerged from a study of beta chain features in type 1 diabetes. General study findings and limits: More deletions and fewer insertions at VDJ junctions were found in patients with type 1 diabetes. Significant though moderate, a shortening of TCRB CDR3s appeared in all four CD4+ subsets of Type 1 diabetes patients. Possible PCR preference for shorter templates applied equally to patients and controls.

Isolated RNA was reverse transcribed in full, so expressed TCRB transcripts were sequenced. Sequencing used immunoSEQ multiplex PCR; TCRdb keeps in-frame clones, though not all of them. The repertoire includes 200,000 to 300,000 clones, around 20% of them detected once, and less than 0.035% sits in the top ten. As concerns this clone: What it binds is unknown.

V lost 1 base and J lost 6, with 18 bases in between. The germline gives CDR1 KGHSH, CDR2 LQKENI. This CDR3 has 16 residues. Material: naive CD4+ T cells from blood. The V gene is TRBV18, the J gene TRBJ1-2, with unresolved D. This TCR came from a woman in her thirties or forties with type 1 diabetes. The CDR3 protein is CASSPLPRPVENGYTF. The DNA of the CDR3 is TGTGCCAGCTCACCACTTCCCCGGCCCGTGGAGAATGGCTACACCTTC.